The 27 T cell receptor beta chains below were found in one sample sequenced in a study of T cells after yellow fever vaccination. MiXCR, applied by TCRdb to the 5' RACE reads, yields one record per CDR3 protein. The repertoire includes 250,000 or so distinct CDR3 sequences, about 3.5% of them detected once, and about 19% sits in the top ten. Here the sequenced sample was PBMCs, taken 15 days after the yellow fever booster vaccination. All receptors come from a man between 18 and 35 years old who received the YFV17D yellow fever vaccine.

This clonotype was recorded only once. Given a much more abundant clone one base away, this may be a read error. Since no conserved phenylalanine or tryptophan closes the CDR3, a read error is the likely cause. This chain links TRBV4-2 with TRBJ2-1; D is unresolved. The CDR3 extends over 17 amino acids. Per the germline V gene, CDR1 is LGHNA and CDR2 is YNFKEQ. Trimming pared 1 base from V and 0 bases from J, leaving 13 bases between. As DNA, the CDR3 is TGTGCCAGCAGCCAAGCCCTATTAGGGCCCTCCTACAATGAGCAGTTCCTC. This encodes CASSQALLGPSYNEQFL.

This clonotype was seen repeatedly, ten times or more. V is TRBV5-4 and J is TRBJ2-1, with a tentative D call TRBD2 (7 bases). The CDR3 loop spans 16 amino acids. V was trimmed by 5 bases and J by 4 bases, leaving 19 bases between them. Looked up from germline, CDR1 is SGHNT and CDR2 is YYREEE (reference sequence). The CDR3 sequence is CASSPRGGGLYNEQFF. Here the CDR3 DNA reads TGTGCCAGCAGTCCGCGGGGCGGGGGCCTGTACAATGAGCAGTTCTTC. The full variable domain, with the rest looked up from reference TRBV5-4 and TRBJ2-1, is ETGVTQSPTHLIKTRGQQVTLRCSSQSGHNTVSWYQQALGQGPQFIFQYYREEENGRGNFPPRFSGLQFPNYSSELNVNALELDDSALYLCASSPRGGGLYNEQFFGPGTRLTVL.

The sample holds many counts of this clonotype. The chain joins TRBV4-2 to TRBJ2-7; D gene uncertain. The V gene lost 0 bases and the J gene lost 4 bases, with 7 bases spanning the gap. The germline V gene encodes CDR1 LGHNA and CDR2 YNFKEQ. This CDR3 has 13 residues. The CDR3 DNA is TGTGCCAGCAGCCAAGATTTAGTGTACGAGCAGTACTTC. Translated, it gives CASSQDLVYEQYF.

This clonotype was observed at least ten times. The chain carries TRBV4-3 and TRBJ1-1; 8 nucleotides line up with TRBD1. J lost 4 bases, V lost 4 bases, and 5 bases had no gene match. The CDR3 is 14 residues long. Per germline, CDR1 LGHNA and CDR2 YSLEER. CDR3 protein: CASSLETGGTEAFF. The CDR3 DNA is TGCGCCAGCAGCCTGGAAACAGGGGGCACTGAAGCTTTCTTT.

In its sample, this clonotype was seen many times. This chain joins TRBV30 and TRBJ2-5; perhaps TRBD2 as D (6 bases). Per germline, CDR1 GTSNPN and CDR2 SVGIG (reference sequence). This CDR3 comprises 14 residues. V shed 0 bases and J shed 4 bases, with 12 bases lying between them. The CDR3 region is CAWSVQGGRETQYF. The CDR3 region has the DNA TGTGCCTGGAGTGTACAAGGAGGGAGAGAGACCCAGTACTTC. Variable domain in full (rest from reference TRBV30 and TRBJ2-5): SQTIHQWPATLVQPVGSPLSLECTVEGTSNPNLYWYRQAAGRGLQLLFYSVGIGQISSEVPQNLSASRPQDRQFILSSKKLLLSDSGFYLCAWSVQGGRETQYFGPGTRLLVL.

In this sample, this clonotype turned up many times. This chain's CDR3 is CASGSPGTATIYGYTF. The CDR3 nucleotides read TGTGCTAGTGGTTCGCCCGGGACCGCAACCATCTATGGCTACACCTTC. The J gene is TRBJ1-2, the V gene TRBV12-5; maybe TRBD1 (5 bases). CDR1 and CDR2 (germline): LGHNT, FRNRAP. CDR3 size: 16 residues. Trimming took 4 bases from V and 4 from J, leaving 19 bases between them. Full variable domain (missing parts from reference TRBV12-5 and TRBJ1-2): DARVTQTPRHKVTEMGQEVTMRCQPILGHNTVFWYRQTMMQGLELLAYFRNRAPLDDSGMPKDRFSAEMPDATLATLKIQPSEPRDSAVYFCASGSPGTATIYGYTFGSGTRLTVV.

This clonotype appeared many times. The rearrangement joins TRBV30 to TRBJ1-4; the D is unclear. CDR1 and CDR2 (germline): GTSNPN, SVGIG (reference sequence). This CDR3 has 13 residues. Trimming took off 1 base at V and 5 bases at J, with 8 bases between the two ends. In nucleotides, the CDR3 is TGTGCCTGGAGTGGGGCAGAGAATGAAAAACTGTTTTTT. Its protein product is CAWSGAENEKLFF.

The chain combines TRBV7-2 with TRBJ2-7; 8 bases are shared with TRBD1. Unmatched junction bases numbered 8, after V lost 4 bases and J lost 6 bases. This CDR3 is built from 14 residues. Germline lookup yields CDR1 SGHTA and CDR2 FQGNSA. CDR3 nucleotide sequence: TGTGCCAGCAGCTCGCAGGGGGCGCTGGCCGAGCAGTACTTC. Protein: CASSSQGALAEQYF.

This clonotype was counted many times. The chain combines TRBV5-1 with TRBJ2-3, with 11 bases fitting TRBD2. Germline loops: CDR1 SGHRS, CDR2 YFSETQ. This CDR3 spans 11 amino acids. J was trimmed by 11 bases and V by 6 bases; bases with no gene match: 2. The CDR3: CASNLAGGQYF. CDR3 nucleotides: TGCGCCAGCAATCTAGCGGGGGGGCAGTATTTT.

At least ten counts were recorded for this clonotype. The J gene is TRBJ1-1, the V gene TRBV23-1; D gene uncertain. TRBV23-1 is an ORF; its function is uncertain. V lost 8 bases to trimming and J lost 1 base, with 14 bases between them. The CDR3 is 14 amino acids. As DNA, the CDR3 is TGCGCCAGCCCGAAGGGTAGTTGGAACACTGAAGCTTTCTTT. As protein: CASPKGSWNTEAFF.

In this sample, this clonotype turned up many times. The chain couples TRBV20-1 to TRBJ1-6; D is unclear. This CDR3 is built from 15 residues. The V gene's germline CDR1 is DFQATT and CDR2 SNEGSKA (reference sequence). Trimming removed 6 bases from V and 6 bases from J, with 18 bases in between. CDR3 residues: CSAITERAGNSPLHF. Here the CDR3 DNA reads TGCAGTGCCATTACCGAAAGGGCGGGTAATTCACCCCTCCACTTT.

This clonotype has a count of ten or more. The CDR3 coding sequence is TGCGCCAGCAGCCAGGAACCTTACACAGATACGCAGTATTTT. Translated, it gives CASSQEPYTDTQYF. The J gene is TRBJ2-3, the V gene TRBV4-3; D is ambiguous. Trimming shortened V by 3 bases and J by 2 bases, and 9 bases separated the two germline ends. This CDR3 region has 14 residues. Germline lookup yields CDR1 LGHNA and CDR2 YSLEER.

This clonotype came up many times. J is TRBJ2-3 and V is TRBV20-1; D may match TRBD1 or TRBD2 (5 bases each). The CDR3 runs 16 residues. Germline loops: CDR1 DFQATT, CDR2 SNEGSKA (reference sequence). Trimming shortened V by 0 bases and J by 5 bases, and 18 bases separated the two germline ends. The CDR3: CSARDPLRGVGDTQYF. In DNA, the CDR3 is TGCAGTGCTAGAGATCCCCTTAGAGGGGTGGGAGATACGCAGTATTTT.

This clonotype was seen ten or more times. The chain uses TRBV6-2 or TRBV6-3 and TRBJ2-1; 8 positions agree with TRBD1. The CDR3 spans 16 residues. J was trimmed by 6 bases and V by 2 bases; bases with no gene match: 9. The germline gives CDR1 MNHEY, CDR2 SVGEGT. The CDR3 loop reads CASSYPDRGEGNEQFF. The CDR3 DNA is TGTGCCAGCAGTTACCCAGACAGGGGAGAGGGCAATGAGCAGTTCTTC.

In this sample, this clonotype turned up many times. The chain combines TRBV18 with TRBJ1-3; perhaps TRBD1 as D (5 bases). Deletions cut 4 bases from V and 4 bases from J, with 17 bases between. CDR1 is KGHSH and CDR2 is LQKENI in the germline V gene. The CDR3 covers 16 residues. In DNA form, the CDR3 reads TGTGCCAGCTCACTTGGAGGAGGGGCGCGCGGAAACACCATATATTTT. Its translation is CASSLGGGARGNTIYF.

The sample holds many counts of this clonotype. This chain joins TRBV4-1 and TRBJ1-2, with 8 bases aligning to TRBD1. The germline CDR1 and CDR2 sequences are MGHRA and YSYEKL. The J segment lost 8 bases and the V segment lost 9 bases, leaving 5 bases of the junction unmatched. The CDR3 runs 11 residues. CDR3 in amino acids: CASYSGGGYTF. The CDR3 nucleotides read TGCGCCAGTTACTCAGGGGGCGGCTACACCTTC.

This clonotype was counted ten times or more. V is TRBV20-1 and J is TRBJ2-7, with D perhaps assigned TRBD1 or TRBD2 (6 bases each). V lost 6 bases and J 4 bases, leaving 19 bases between the germline ends. The V gene's germline CDR1 is DFQATT and CDR2 SNEGSKA (reference sequence). The length of the CDR3 is 14 residues. CDR3 sequence reads: CSAPDSGAPYEQYV. The CDR3, as DNA: TGCAGTGCGCCAGATTCGGGGGCCCCTTACGAGCAGTACGTC.

This clonotype was observed many times. The V and J genes are TRBV25-1 and TRBJ1-2; D is ambiguous. The CDR3 loop spans 12 amino acids. The V end lost 1 base, the J end lost 8 bases, and 8 bases lay between the germline ends. Germline V gene lookup returns CDR1 MGHDK and CDR2 SYGVNS. CDR3 protein: CASSELGRGYTF. In DNA form, the CDR3 reads TGTGCCAGCAGTGAATTAGGAAGAGGCTACACCTTC.

This clonotype was counted many times. The chain joins TRBV6-5 to TRBJ1-2; 7 bases agree with TRBD1. Germline V gene sequence: CDR1 MNHEY, CDR2 SVGAGI. V dropped 6 bases and J dropped 8; count of bases not matched to a gene: 6. There are 12 residues in the CDR3. CDR3 residues: CASSPQGEGYTF. The DNA of the CDR3 is TGTGCCAGCAGCCCTCAGGGGGAAGGCTACACCTTC.

In regard to this clonotype: A much larger clone lies one base from this, so it may be a read error. The CDR3 carries no conserved terminal phenylalanine or tryptophan, so it likely arises from a read error. The chain couples TRBV20-1 to TRBJ2-3; D may be TRBD2 (5 bases). The CDR3 loop spans 11 amino acids. Trimming stripped 5 bases from V and 5 bases from J, with 8 bases between. CDR1 and CDR2 from the germline V gene are DFQATT and SNEGSKA (reference sequence). CDR3 sequence reads: CSALRGDTQYL. CDR3 DNA: TGCAGTGCTCTCCGGGGAGATACGCAGTATCTT.

This clonotype showed up many times. The rearrangement links TRBV6-5 to TRBJ2-2, with 10 bases lining up with TRBD1. Germline CDR1 is MNHEY and CDR2 is SVGAGI. The ends lost 1 base at V and 5 bases at J; junction bases unmatched: 7. The CDR3 length is 17 residues. CDR3: CASSYFIGTGETGELFF. CDR3 nucleotides: TGTGCCAGCAGTTACTTCATTGGGACAGGGGAAACCGGGGAGCTGTTTTTT.

This clonotype appeared many times. V gene TRBV20-1 combines with J gene TRBJ1-2; a possible D gene is TRBD1 (5 bases). V lost 5 bases and J 3 bases, leaving 13 bases between the germline ends. Per germline, CDR1 DFQATT and CDR2 SNEGSKA (reference sequence). The CDR3 contains 13 residues. CDR3 in amino acids: CSAPFGGDYGYTF. Written as DNA, the CDR3 is TGCAGTGCTCCTTTCGGGGGAGACTATGGCTACACCTTC.

This clonotype was detected ten times or more. The chain recombines TRBV7-9 with TRBJ1-4, with D possibly being TRBD1 (5 bases). V was shortened by 5 bases and J by 6 bases, with 13 bases between the two germline ends. The CDR3 sequence is 14 residues long. The germline gives CDR1 SEHNR, CDR2 FQNEAQ (reference sequence). CDR3 nucleotide sequence: TGTGCCAGCAGCGCAGGGCGCAACCATGAAAAACTGTTTTTT. Amino acids: CASSAGRNHEKLFF.

This clonotype was recorded at least ten times. The rearrangement uses TRBV20-1 and TRBJ1-4; no definite D call. The CDR3 spans 13 residues. The germline V and J ends were trimmed by 1 base and 8 bases, with 11 bases remaining between them. Germline V lookup: CDR1 DFQATT, CDR2 SNEGSKA (reference sequence). CDR3 sequence (DNA): TGCAGTGCTAGAGCGACTAGAGGGGAAAAACTGTTTTTT. Protein: CSARATRGEKLFF.

At least ten counts were recorded for this clonotype. CDR3 loop: CASSDLRRGAEETQYF. CDR3 sequence (DNA): TGTGCCAGCAGTGATCTGCGGCGGGGGGCTGAGGAGACCCAGTACTTC. The chain employs TRBV25-1 and TRBJ2-5, with 8 bases matching TRBD2. Trimming cost V 3 bases and J 5 bases; bases outside gene matches: 11. Per the germline V gene, CDR1 is MGHDK and CDR2 is SYGVNS. The CDR3 covers 16 residues.

This clonotype was seen at least ten times. The J gene is TRBJ2-5, the V gene TRBV9, with 8 bases that match TRBD2. Germline trimming cut 4 bases from V and 5 bases from J; bases unmatched to any gene: 13. This CDR3 spans 16 amino acids. Germline CDR1 is SGDLS and CDR2 is YYNGEE. The CDR3 DNA reads as TGTGCCAGCAGCATCAGCGGTTCGCCTAGCGGGGAGACCCAGTACTTC. It specifies CASSISGSPSGETQYF.

This clonotype came up many times. J is TRBJ2-1 and V is TRBV25-1; TRBD2 aligns across 7 bases. V dropped 6 bases and J dropped 7; count of bases not matched to a gene: 3. The CDR3 is made up of 12 amino acids. Germline V lookup: CDR1 MGHDK, CDR2 SYGVNS. The CDR3 nucleotides read TGTGCCAGCAGCAGGGAGGGGAATGAGCAGTTCTTC. This sequence encodes CASSREGNEQFF.